Listed below are T cell receptor beta chains from one sample, sequenced in a study of blood T cell repertoires in COVID-19. Clones were read by immunoSEQ multiplex PCR, and TCRdb kept only the in-frame ones, dropping some. The profile shows about 250,000 clones, roughly 80% of them singletons. Material for sequencing was peripheral blood. The receptors originated from a woman of 80 years or more with acute or convalescent COVID-19. Both conserved end residues are part of each CDR3. The order of the fields is D gene, V gene, clone size, J gene, CDR3 protein, CDR3 DNA. The D gene is left open where the match is weak. Size is stated for part of the rows, as once, few or many counts, or as a class when the clone is expanded.

TRBD2	TRBV27	.	TRBJ2-5	CASSLKVAGIQETQYF	TGTGCCAGCAGTTTAAAGGTAGCGGGGATTCAAGAGACCCAGTACTTC
TRBD2	TRBV6-2/TRBV6-3	.	TRBJ2-5	CASSSTSGGARGETQYF	TGTGCCAGCAGCTCCACTAGCGGGGGGGCCCGGGGGGAGACCCAGTACTTC
TRBD1	TRBV29-1	.	TRBJ1-1	CSARSGQIYSMNTEAFF	TGCAGCGCCCGTTCGGGACAGATCTACTCAATGAACACTGAAGCTTTCTTT
TRBD1	TRBV5-1	.	TRBJ1-2	CASSLEGGTGTSGYTF	TGCGCCAGCAGCTTGGAGGGGGGGACAGGGACCAGCGGCTACACCTTC
TRBD1	TRBV9	.	TRBJ2-2	CASSVDPGTAGELFF	TGTGCCAGCAGCGTAGACCCGGGGACAGCCGGGGAGCTGTTTTTT
.	TRBV7-9	.	TRBJ2-3	CASSLGANTDTQYF	TGTGCCAGCAGCTTGGGGGCGAACACAGATACGCAGTATTTT
.	TRBV5-1	.	TRBJ1-1	CASSSTLGGPEAFF	TGCGCCAGCAGCTCGACGCTGGGGGGGCCAGAAGCTTTCTTT
TRBD1	TRBV2	.	TRBJ2-6	CASSDKGGTGANVLTF	TGTGCCAGCAGCGACAAAGGGGGCACTGGGGCCAACGTCCTGACTTTC
.	TRBV11-2	.	TRBJ2-7	CASSLGSPGRYF	TGTGCCAGCAGCTTAGGGTCCCCTGGGCGGTACTTC
TRBD1	TRBV5-1	.	TRBJ2-7	CASGTGGAYEQYF	TGCGCCAGCGGGACAGGGGGCGCCTACGAGCAGTACTTC
.	TRBV14	.	TRBJ2-1	CASSQKVAGGRNEQFF	TGTGCCAGCAGCCAAAAAGTCGCCGGGGGGCGCAATGAGCAGTTCTTC
TRBD1	TRBV7-3	few	TRBJ2-7	CASSFGQGYEQYF	TGTGCCAGCAGCTTCGGACAGGGCTACGAGCAGTACTTC
TRBD2	TRBV7-2	.	TRBJ2-5	CASSSGGGRYQETQYF	TGTGCCAGCAGCTCCGGGGGGGGCCGGTACCAAGAGACCCAGTACTTC
TRBD1	TRBV5-1	.	TRBJ1-2	CASSLGQGGRNYGYTF	TGCGCCAGCAGCTTGGGACAGGGTGGGAGGAACTATGGCTACACCTTC
.	TRBV29-1	many	TRBJ2-3	CSVPGMGILTDTQYF	TGCAGCGTACCCGGGATGGGAATACTCACAGATACGCAGTATTTT
.	TRBV19	.	TRBJ1-5	CASSNRESNQPQHF	TGTGCCAGTAGTAACAGAGAAAGCAATCAGCCCCAGCATTTT
.	TRBV7-8	.	TRBJ1-6	CASSLLGGVNNSPLHF	TGTGCCAGCAGCTTACTCGGCGGGGTAAATAATTCACCCCTCCACTTT
TRBD1	TRBV6-5	.	TRBJ1-5	CASRQGNNQPQHF	TGTGCCAGCCGACAGGGGAACAATCAGCCCCAGCATTTT
TRBD2	TRBV19	many	TRBJ2-3	CASNSRRGAVYSTDTQYF	TGTGCCAGTAATTCCAGGCGGGGGGCCGTTTATAGCACAGATACGCAGTATTTT
TRBD2	TRBV20-1	.	TRBJ2-3	CSASLEGLAGYTDTQYF	TGCAGTGCTAGTCTGGAAGGGCTAGCGGGTTACACAGATACGCAGTATTTT
.	TRBV5-1	.	TRBJ2-3	CASSLQDKSLLYF	TGCGCCAGCAGCTTGCAAGACAAGAGTTTACTCTATTTT
TRBD1	TRBV7-2	.	TRBJ2-1	CASSSIRQGAYNEQFF	TGTGCCAGCAGCTCGATAAGACAGGGGGCCTACAATGAGCAGTTCTTC
.	TRBV27	few	TRBJ1-5	CASSRTNQPQHF	TGTGCCAGCAGTCGCACAAATCAGCCCCAGCATTTT
TRBD1	TRBV7-2	few	TRBJ1-1	CASSLHRGGTEAFF	TGTGCCAGCAGCTTACACAGGGGAGGCACTGAAGCTTTCTTT
.	TRBV7-6	.	TRBJ2-7	CASSLGGGDSSYEQYF	TGTGCCAGCAGCTTAGGAGGGGGGGACTCCTCCTACGAGCAGTACTTC
TRBD2	TRBV5-4	.	TRBJ2-2	CASTERESFGELFF	TGTGCCAGCACGGAGCGGGAGTCTTTTGGGGAGCTGTTTTTT
.	TRBV7-8	.	TRBJ2-1	CASSLEWGENEQFF	TGTGCCAGCAGCTTAGAATGGGGGGAGAATGAGCAGTTCTTC
.	TRBV11-3	.	TRBJ2-7	CASSFGGAYEQYF	TGTGCCAGCAGCTTCGGCGGGGCCTACGAGCAGTACTTC
.	TRBV28	.	TRBJ2-7	CASSFREQYF	TGTGCCAGCAGTTTTCGGGAGCAGTACTTC
.	TRBV23-1	.	TRBJ1-6	CASSQVRGPNSPLHF	TGCGCCAGCAGTCAAGTCAGGGGACCCAATTCACCCCTCCACTTT
.	TRBV5-6	.	TRBJ1-5	CASSLMGDIAHYSNQPQHF	TGTGCCAGCAGCTTGATGGGGGACATCGCCCACTATAGCAATCAGCCCCAGCATTTT
TRBD1	TRBV3-1/TRBV3-2	.	TRBJ1-6	CASSPGQESNSPLHF	TGTGCCAGCAGCCCGGGACAGGAAAGCAATTCACCCCTCCACTTT
TRBD1	TRBV5-1	.	TRBJ1-2	CASSLGQGIDGYTF	TGCGCCAGCAGCTTGGGACAGGGGATCGATGGCTACACCTTC
TRBD1	TRBV18	.	TRBJ1-4	CASSQTQGVNEKLFF	TGTGCCAGCTCACAGACACAGGGGGTGAATGAAAAACTGTTTTTT
.	TRBV3-1/TRBV3-2	.	TRBJ1-6	CASSQAGGEGSPLHF	TGTGCCAGCAGCCAAGCGGGGGGGGAGGGTTCACCCCTCCACTTT
TRBD2	TRBV11-2	.	TRBJ2-1	CASSLPRPGTSRIEQFF	TGTGCCAGCAGCCTCCCCCGGCCCGGGACTAGCCGAATTGAGCAGTTCTTC
TRBD2	TRBV7-2	.	TRBJ2-1	CASSLVGSTSGEWGQFF	TGTGCCAGCAGCTTAGTAGGTAGTACTAGCGGGGAGTGGGGGCAGTTCTTC
.	TRBV3-1/TRBV3-2	.	TRBJ2-1	CASSTEQTGGNEQFF	TGTGCCAGCAGCACCGAACAGACAGGAGGCAATGAGCAGTTCTTC
.	TRBV5-4	.	TRBJ2-1	CASSQDWYNEQFF	TGTGCCAGCAGCCAAGACTGGTACAATGAGCAGTTCTTC
.	TRBV6-5	.	TRBJ1-5	CASRKVGGNQPQHF	TGTGCCAGCAGGAAAGTGGGGGGAAATCAGCCCCAGCATTTT
TRBD1	TRBV7-2	.	TRBJ2-7	CASSHRPDRDEQYF	TGTGCCAGCAGCCATCGACCGGACAGGGACGAGCAGTACTTC
TRBD1	TRBV6-5	.	TRBJ1-1	CATLRGQSTEAFF	TGTGCCACGCTCAGGGGGCAAAGCACTGAAGCTTTCTTT
TRBD2	TRBV15	.	TRBJ2-1	CATSGGSLDEQFF	TGTGCCACCAGCGGCGGGAGTTTAGATGAGCAGTTCTTC
TRBD1	TRBV15	.	TRBJ2-2	CATSKGQGATGELFF	TGTGCCACCAGCAAGGGACAGGGGGCCACCGGGGAGCTGTTTTTT
.	TRBV19	.	TRBJ1-2	CASSPHYERSLGYGYTF	TGTGCCAGTAGCCCACACTACGAAAGGAGTCTCGGCTATGGCTACACCTTC
TRBD1	TRBV5-1	.	TRBJ1-4	CASSSGTVGIREKLFF	TGCGCCAGCAGCTCCGGGACAGTCGGAATAAGAGAAAAACTGTTTTTT
TRBD1	TRBV27	few	TRBJ2-7	CASRSQRDRAYEQYF	TGTGCCAGCCGAAGCCAAAGGGACAGGGCCTACGAGCAGTACTTC
.	TRBV9	.	TRBJ2-5	CASSVVRGDQETQYF	TGTGCCAGCAGCGTAGTAAGGGGCGACCAAGAGACCCAGTACTTC
.	TRBV6-5	few	TRBJ2-2	CASSRLDTGELFF	TGTGCCAGCAGTCGACTAGACACCGGGGAGCTGTTTTTT
.	TRBV28	.	TRBJ2-5	CASSPAGALETQYF	TGTGCCAGCAGTCCTGCGGGGGCGCTAGAGACCCAGTACTTC
TRBD2	TRBV7-3	.	TRBJ2-1	CASSLSSAGGPSYEQFF	TGTGCCAGCAGCTTATCGAGTGCGGGAGGGCCCTCATATGAGCAGTTCTTC
TRBD1	TRBV6-6	.	TRBJ1-2	CASSYDTGEGYTF	TGTGCCAGCAGTTACGATACAGGGGAAGGCTACACCTTC
.	TRBV4-1	.	TRBJ2-5	CASSLSGTYQETQYF	TGCGCCAGCAGCTTATCCGGGACATATCAAGAGACCCAGTACTTC
TRBD2	TRBV30	.	TRBJ2-2	CAWSVVGGRVSGELFF	TGTGCCTGGAGTGTAGTTGGCGGGAGGGTTTCCGGGGAGCTGTTTTTT